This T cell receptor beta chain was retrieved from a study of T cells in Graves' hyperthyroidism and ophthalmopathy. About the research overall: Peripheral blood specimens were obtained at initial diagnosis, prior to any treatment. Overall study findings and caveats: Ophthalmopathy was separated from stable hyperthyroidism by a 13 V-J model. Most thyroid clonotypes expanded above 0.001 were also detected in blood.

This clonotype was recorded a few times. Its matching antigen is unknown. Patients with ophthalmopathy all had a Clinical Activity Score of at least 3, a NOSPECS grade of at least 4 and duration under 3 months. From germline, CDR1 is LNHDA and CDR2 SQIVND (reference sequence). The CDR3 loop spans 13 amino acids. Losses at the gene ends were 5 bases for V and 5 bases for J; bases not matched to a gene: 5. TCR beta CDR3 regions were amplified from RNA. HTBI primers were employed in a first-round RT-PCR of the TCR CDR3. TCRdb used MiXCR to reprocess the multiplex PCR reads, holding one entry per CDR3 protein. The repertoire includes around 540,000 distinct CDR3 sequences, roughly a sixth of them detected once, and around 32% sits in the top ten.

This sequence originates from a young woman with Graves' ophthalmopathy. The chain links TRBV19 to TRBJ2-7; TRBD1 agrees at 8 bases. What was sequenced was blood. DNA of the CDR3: TGTGCCAGTAGTGTCGGACAGGGAGACGAGCAGTACTTC. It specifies CASSVGQGDEQYF. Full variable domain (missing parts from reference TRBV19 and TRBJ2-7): DGGITQSPKYLFRKEGQNVTLSCEQNLNHDAMYWYRQDPGQGLRLIYYSQIVNDFQKGDIAEGYSVSREKKESFPLTVTSAQKNPTAFYLCASSVGQGDEQYFGPGTRLTVT.